The entry below describes one T cell receptor (beta chain). The data stem from a study of cytomegalovirus exposure and HLA in healthy donors. Looking at the study overall: Drawn from HLA-typed donors, about 85 million unique TCRs were held in an early data release.

It was with 60 Vbeta and 13 Jbeta primers that the PCR ran. Assay: immunoSEQ multiplex PCR; the TCRdb copy retains only in-frame clones and omits some. Of approximately 190,000 clones listed, about 77% are singletons. The sample comprised PBMCs. This receptor was obtained from a woman in her twenties or thirties in good health and CMV-seropositive.

The CDR3 reads CASSPNDRNTGELFF. DNA for the CDR3: TGTGCCAGCTCACCAAACGACAGAAACACCGGGGAGCTGTTTTTT. The chain couples TRBV18 to TRBJ2-2; TRBD1 is a possible D gene (5 bases). CDR1 and CDR2 from the germline V gene are KGHSH and LQKENI. The CDR3 runs 15 residues. The germline V and J ends were trimmed by 2 bases and 2 bases, with 9 bases remaining between them.